This passage covers 4 T cell receptor beta chains from one sample sequenced in a study of beta chain features in type 1 diabetes. Expressed TCRB transcripts were sequenced after all isolated RNA was converted to cDNA. The repertoire was sequenced with immunoSEQ multiplex PCR; TCRdb's copy has only in-frame clones and lacks some. Of about 240,000 clones detected, 27% appear once; the ten largest clones hold around 4%. The specimen sequenced was central memory CD4+ T cells from blood. These receptors originate from a man aged 25-45 years in good health.

The sample holds a few counts of this clone. This chain links TRBV13 with TRBJ2-1, with D maybe TRBD2 (7 bases). Germline V CDR1 and CDR2: PRHDT, FYEKMQ (reference sequence). Deletions cut 2 bases from V and 10 bases from J, with 9 bases between. This CDR3 spans 12 amino acids. The CDR3 bases are TGTGCCAGCAGCTTAAAGGGGGGGGAGCAGTTCTTC. This codes for CASSLKGGEQFF.

V gene TRBV2 combines with J gene TRBJ1-5; D is uncertain. The germline V and J ends were trimmed by 3 bases and 1 base, with 7 bases remaining between them. The CDR3 contains 14 residues. CDR1 and CDR2 (germline): SNHLY, FYNNEI. The CDR3 is CASSERQSNQPQHF. CDR3 DNA: TGTGCCAGCAGTGAGAGGCAGAGCAATCAGCCCCAGCATTTT.

This chain joins TRBV7-2 and TRBJ2-5; 8 positions agree with TRBD1. Trimming took 5 bases from V and 2 from J; bases not matched to a gene: 4. Germline V gene sequence: CDR1 SGHTA, CDR2 FQGNSA. This CDR3 region has 14 residues. The CDR3 reads CASSDRGWQETQYF. CDR3 nucleotides: TGTGCCAGCAGCGACAGGGGCTGGCAAGAGACCCAGTACTTC.

This clone appeared a few times. This CDR3 is CAWSGTGTYEQYF. The DNA for the CDR3 is TGTGCCTGGAGTGGGACAGGGACCTACGAGCAGTACTTC. V gene TRBV30 combines with J gene TRBJ2-7; 8 bases agree with TRBD1. CDR1 GTSNPN and CDR2 SVGIG come from the germline V gene (reference sequence). The CDR3 loop spans 13 amino acids. V trimming: 1 base; J trimming: 2 bases; junction bases outside the gene matches: 1.